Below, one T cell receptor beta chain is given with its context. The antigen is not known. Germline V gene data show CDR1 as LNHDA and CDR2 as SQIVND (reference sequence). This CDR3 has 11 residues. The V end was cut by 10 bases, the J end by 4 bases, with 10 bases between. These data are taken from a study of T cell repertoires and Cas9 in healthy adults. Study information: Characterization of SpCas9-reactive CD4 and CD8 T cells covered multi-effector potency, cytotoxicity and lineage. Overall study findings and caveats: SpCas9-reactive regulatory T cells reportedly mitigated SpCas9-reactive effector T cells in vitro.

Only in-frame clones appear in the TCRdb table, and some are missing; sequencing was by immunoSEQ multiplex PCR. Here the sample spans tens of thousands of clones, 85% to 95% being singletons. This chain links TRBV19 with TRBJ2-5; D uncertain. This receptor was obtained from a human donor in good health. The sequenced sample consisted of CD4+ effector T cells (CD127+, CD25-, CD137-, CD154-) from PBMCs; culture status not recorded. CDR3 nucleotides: TGTGCCACTAGAGATGGAGAGACCCAGTACTTC. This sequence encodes CATRDGETQYF.